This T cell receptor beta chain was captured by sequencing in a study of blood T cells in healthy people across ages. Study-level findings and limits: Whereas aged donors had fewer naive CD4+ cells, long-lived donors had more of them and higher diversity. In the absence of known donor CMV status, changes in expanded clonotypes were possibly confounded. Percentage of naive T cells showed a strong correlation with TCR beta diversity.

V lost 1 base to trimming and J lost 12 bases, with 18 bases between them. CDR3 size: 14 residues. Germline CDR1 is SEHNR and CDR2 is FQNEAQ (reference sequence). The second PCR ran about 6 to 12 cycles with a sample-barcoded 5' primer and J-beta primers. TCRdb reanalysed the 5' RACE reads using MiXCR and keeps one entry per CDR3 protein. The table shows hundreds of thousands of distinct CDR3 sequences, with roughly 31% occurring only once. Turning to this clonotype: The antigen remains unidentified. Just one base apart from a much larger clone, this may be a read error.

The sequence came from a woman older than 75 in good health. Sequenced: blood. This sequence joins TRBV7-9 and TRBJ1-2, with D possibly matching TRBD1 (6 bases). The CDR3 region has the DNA TGTGCCAGCAGCTTAGGAGGGGGAAACAGCGGCCACACCTTC. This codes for CASSLGGGNSGHTF. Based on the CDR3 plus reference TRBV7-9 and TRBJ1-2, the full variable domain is DTGVSQNPRHKITKRGQNVTFRCDPISEHNRLYWYRQTLGQGPEFLTYFQNEAQLEKSRLLSDRFSAERPKGSFSTLEIQRTEQGDSAMYLCASSLGGGNSGHTFGSGTRLTVV.